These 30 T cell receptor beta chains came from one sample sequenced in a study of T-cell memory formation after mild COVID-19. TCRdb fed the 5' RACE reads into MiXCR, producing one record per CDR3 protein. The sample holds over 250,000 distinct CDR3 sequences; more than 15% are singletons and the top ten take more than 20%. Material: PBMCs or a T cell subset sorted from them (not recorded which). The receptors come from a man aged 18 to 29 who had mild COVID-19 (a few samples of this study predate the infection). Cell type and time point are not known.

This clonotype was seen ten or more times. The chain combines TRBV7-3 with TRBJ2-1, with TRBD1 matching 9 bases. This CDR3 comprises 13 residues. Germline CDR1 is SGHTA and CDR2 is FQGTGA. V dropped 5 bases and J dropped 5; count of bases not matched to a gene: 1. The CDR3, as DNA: TGTGCCAGCAGCCGGACAGGGGACAATGAGCAGTTCTTC. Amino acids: CASSRTGDNEQFF.

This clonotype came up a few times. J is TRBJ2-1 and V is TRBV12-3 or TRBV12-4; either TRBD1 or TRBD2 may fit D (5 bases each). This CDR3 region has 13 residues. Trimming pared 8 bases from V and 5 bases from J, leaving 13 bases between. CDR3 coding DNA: TGTGCCAGCCGGAGAGGGGAAGACAATGAGCAGTTCTTC. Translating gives CASRRGEDNEQFF.

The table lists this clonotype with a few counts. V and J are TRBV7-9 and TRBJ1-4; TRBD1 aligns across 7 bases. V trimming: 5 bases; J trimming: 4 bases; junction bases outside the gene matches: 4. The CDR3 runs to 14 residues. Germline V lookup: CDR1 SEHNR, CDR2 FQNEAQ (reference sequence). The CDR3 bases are TGTGCCAGCAGCCTCGGGACAGTTAATGAAAAACTGTTTTTT. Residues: CASSLGTVNEKLFF.

The CDR3 loop reads CASSQVGSHNEQFF. CDR3 sequence (DNA): TGTGCCAGCAGCCAAGTAGGCAGCCACAATGAGCAGTTCTTC. This chain uses TRBV14 with TRBJ2-1; no firm D call. The CDR3 runs to 14 residues. Trimming removed 1 base from V and 5 bases from J, with 9 bases in between. Germline CDR1 reads SGHDN; CDR2 reads FVKESK.

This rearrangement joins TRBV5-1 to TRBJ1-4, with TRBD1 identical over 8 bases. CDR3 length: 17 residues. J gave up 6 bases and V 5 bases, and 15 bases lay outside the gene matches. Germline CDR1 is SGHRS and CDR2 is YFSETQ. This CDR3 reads CASSSGTGRRRDEKLFF. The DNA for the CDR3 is TGCGCCAGCAGTTCCGGGACAGGCCGACGAAGGGATGAAAAACTGTTTTTT.

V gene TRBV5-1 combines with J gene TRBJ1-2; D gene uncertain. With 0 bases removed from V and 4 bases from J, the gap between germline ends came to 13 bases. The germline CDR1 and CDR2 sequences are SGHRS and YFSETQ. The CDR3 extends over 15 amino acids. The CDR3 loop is CASSLEIGNGYGYTF. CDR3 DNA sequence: TGCGCCAGCAGCTTGGAGATAGGGAACGGCTATGGCTACACCTTC.

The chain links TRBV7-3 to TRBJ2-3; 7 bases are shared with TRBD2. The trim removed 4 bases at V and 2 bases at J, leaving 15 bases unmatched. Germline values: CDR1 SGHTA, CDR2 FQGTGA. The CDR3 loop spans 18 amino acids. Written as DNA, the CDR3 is TGTGCCAGCAGCTCTGGGCGGCGGGGACTAATCCCCACAGATACGCAGTATTTT. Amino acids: CASSSGRRGLIPTDTQYF.

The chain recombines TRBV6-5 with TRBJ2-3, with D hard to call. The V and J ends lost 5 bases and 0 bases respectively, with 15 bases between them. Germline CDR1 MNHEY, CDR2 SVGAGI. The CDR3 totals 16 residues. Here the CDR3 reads CASSPLRSPSTDTQYF. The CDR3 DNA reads TGTGCCAGCAGTCCACTGAGGAGCCCCAGCACAGATACGCAGTATTTT.

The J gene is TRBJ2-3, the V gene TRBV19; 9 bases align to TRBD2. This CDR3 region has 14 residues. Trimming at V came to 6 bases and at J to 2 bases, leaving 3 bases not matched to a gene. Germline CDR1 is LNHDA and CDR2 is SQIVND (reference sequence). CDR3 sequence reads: CASSRGGVTDTQYF. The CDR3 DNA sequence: TGTGCCAGTAGCCGCGGGGGGGTCACAGATACGCAGTATTTT. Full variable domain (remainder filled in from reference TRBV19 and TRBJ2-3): DGGITQSPKYLFRKEGQNVTLSCEQNLNHDAMYWYRQDPGQGLRLIYYSQIVNDFQKGDIAEGYSVSREKKESFPLTVTSAQKNPTAFYLCASSRGGVTDTQYFGPGTRLTVL.

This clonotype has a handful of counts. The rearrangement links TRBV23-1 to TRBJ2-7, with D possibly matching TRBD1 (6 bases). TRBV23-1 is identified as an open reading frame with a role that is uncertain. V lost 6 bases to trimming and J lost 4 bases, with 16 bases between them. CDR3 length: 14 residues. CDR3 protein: CASSPHRDCYEQYV. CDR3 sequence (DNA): TGCGCCAGCAGCCCTCACAGGGATTGTTACGAGCAGTACGTC.

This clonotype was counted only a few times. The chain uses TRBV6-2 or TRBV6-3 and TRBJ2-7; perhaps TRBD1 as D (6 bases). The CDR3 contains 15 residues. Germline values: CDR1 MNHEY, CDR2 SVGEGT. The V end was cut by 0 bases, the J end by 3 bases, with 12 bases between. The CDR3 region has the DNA TGTGCCAGCAGTTACTCGGACGGACAGTTCTACGAGCAGTACTTC. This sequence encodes CASSYSDGQFYEQYF.

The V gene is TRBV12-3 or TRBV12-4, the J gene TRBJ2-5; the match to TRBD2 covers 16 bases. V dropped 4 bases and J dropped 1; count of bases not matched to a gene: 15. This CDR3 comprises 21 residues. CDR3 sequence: CASSSRAGLAGGPGIQETQYF. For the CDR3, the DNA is TGTGCCAGCAGTTCGAGAGCGGGACTAGCGGGGGGGCCCGGGATCCAAGAGACCCAGTACTTC.

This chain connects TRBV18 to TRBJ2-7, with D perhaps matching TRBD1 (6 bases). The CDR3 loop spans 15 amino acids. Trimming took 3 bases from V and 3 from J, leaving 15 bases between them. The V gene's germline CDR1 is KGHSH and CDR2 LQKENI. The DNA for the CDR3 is TGTGCCAGCTCACCCCGCAGGGGCGCGGGCTACGAGCAGTACTTC. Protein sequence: CASSPRRGAGYEQYF.

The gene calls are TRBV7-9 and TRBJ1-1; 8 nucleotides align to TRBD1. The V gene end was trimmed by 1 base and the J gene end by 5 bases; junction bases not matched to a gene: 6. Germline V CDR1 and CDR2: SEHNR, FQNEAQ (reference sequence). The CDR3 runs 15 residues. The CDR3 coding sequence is TGTGCCAGCAGCTTAGGGCAGGGGGCTGGGACTGAAGCTTTCTTT. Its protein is CASSLGQGAGTEAFF.

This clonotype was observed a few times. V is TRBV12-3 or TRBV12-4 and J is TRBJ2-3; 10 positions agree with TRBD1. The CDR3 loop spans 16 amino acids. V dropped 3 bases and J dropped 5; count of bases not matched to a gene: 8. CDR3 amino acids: CASSFLWTGGKDTQYF. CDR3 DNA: TGTGCCAGCAGTTTCCTCTGGACAGGGGGTAAAGATACGCAGTATTTT.

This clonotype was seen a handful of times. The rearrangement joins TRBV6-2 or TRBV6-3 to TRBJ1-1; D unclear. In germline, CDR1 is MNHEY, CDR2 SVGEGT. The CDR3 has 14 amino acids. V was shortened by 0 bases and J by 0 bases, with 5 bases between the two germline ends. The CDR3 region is CASSYSQLNTEAFF. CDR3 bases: TGTGCCAGCAGTTACTCCCAGTTGAACACTGAAGCTTTCTTT.

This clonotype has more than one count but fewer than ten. CDR3: CASSLEETSTDTQYF. The CDR3, as DNA: TGCGCCAGCAGCTTGGAGGAGACTAGCACAGATACGCAGTATTTT. V gene TRBV5-1 combines with J gene TRBJ2-3, with D uncertain. Germline V CDR1 and CDR2: SGHRS, YFSETQ. Trimming shortened V by 0 bases and J by 0 bases, and 8 bases separated the two germline ends. This CDR3 has 15 residues.

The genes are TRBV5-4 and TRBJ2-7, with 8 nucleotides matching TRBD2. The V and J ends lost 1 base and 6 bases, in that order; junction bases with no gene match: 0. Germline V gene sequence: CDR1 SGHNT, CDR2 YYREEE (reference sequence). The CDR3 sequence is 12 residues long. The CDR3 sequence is CASSLTSGEQYF. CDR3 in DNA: TGTGCCAGCAGCTTGACTAGCGGCGAGCAGTACTTC.

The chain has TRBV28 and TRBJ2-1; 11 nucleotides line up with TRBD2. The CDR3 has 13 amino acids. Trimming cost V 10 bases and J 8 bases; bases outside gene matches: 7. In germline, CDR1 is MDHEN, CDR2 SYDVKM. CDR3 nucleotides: TGTGCCACTCTAGCGGGGGGAGCCGATGAGCAGTTCTTC. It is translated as CATLAGGADEQFF.

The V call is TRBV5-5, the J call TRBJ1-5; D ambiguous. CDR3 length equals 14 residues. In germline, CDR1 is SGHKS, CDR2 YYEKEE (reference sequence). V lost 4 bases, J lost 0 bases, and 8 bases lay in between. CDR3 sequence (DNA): TGTGCCAGCAGCATGGACCTTAGCAATCAGCCCCAGCATTTT. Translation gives CASSMDLSNQPQHF.

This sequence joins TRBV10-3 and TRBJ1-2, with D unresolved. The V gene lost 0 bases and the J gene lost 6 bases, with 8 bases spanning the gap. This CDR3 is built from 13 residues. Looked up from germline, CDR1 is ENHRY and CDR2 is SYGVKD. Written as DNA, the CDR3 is TGTGCCATCAGTGAGTCAACCTTGAATGGCTACACCTTC. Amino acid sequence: CAISESTLNGYTF.

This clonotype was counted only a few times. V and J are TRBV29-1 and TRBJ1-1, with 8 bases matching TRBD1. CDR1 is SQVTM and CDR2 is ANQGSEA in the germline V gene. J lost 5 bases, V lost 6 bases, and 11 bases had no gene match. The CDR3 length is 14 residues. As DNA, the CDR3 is TGCAGCGTGCGGGACAGGAGCCCTATTACTGAAGCTTTCTTT. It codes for CSVRDRSPITEAFF.

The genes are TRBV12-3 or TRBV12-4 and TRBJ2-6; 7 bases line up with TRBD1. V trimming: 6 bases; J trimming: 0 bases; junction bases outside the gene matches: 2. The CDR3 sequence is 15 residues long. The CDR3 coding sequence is TGTGCCAGCAGAAGACAGGGCTCTGGGGCCAACGTCCTGACTTTC. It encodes CASRRQGSGANVLTF.

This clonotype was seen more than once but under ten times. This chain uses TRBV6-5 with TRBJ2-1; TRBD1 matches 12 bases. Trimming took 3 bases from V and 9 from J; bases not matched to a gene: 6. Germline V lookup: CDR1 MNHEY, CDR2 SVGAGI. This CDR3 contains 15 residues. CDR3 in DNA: TGTGCCAGCAGTTATAGGGACAGGGGGCGGGCTGAGCAGTTCTTC. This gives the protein CASSYRDRGRAEQFF.

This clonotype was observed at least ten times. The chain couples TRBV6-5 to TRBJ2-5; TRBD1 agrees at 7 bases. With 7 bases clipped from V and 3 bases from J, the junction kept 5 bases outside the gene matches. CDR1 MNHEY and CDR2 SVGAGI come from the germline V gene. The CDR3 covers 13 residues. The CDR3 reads CASTDTGEETQYF. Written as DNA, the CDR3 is TGTGCCAGCACCGATACAGGGGAAGAGACCCAGTACTTC.

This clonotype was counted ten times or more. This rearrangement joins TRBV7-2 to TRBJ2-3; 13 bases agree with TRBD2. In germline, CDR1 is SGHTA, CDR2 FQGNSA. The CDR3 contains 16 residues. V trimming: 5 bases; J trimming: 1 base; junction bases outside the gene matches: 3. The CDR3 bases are TGTGCCAGCAGCCTACTAGCGGGGGGGGGCACAGATACGCAGTATTTT. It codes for CASSLLAGGGTDTQYF.

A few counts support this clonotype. The CDR3 DNA reads TGTGCCAGCAGTTTTGGGGTAGCCAAAAACATTCAGTACTTC. Translated, it gives CASSFGVAKNIQYF. V usage is TRBV6-6 and J usage is TRBJ2-4, with unresolved D. The V end was cut by 4 bases, the J end by 0 bases, with 7 bases between. The CDR3 length is 14 residues. Germline V gene data show CDR1 as MNHNY and CDR2 as SVGAGI (reference sequence).

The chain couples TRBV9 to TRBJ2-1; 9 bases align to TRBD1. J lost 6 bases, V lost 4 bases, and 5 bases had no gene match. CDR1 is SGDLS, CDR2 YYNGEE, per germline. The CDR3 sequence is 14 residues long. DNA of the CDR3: TGTGCCAGCAGCCCGGGGACAGGGCCCAATGAGCAGTTCTTC. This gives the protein CASSPGTGPNEQFF.

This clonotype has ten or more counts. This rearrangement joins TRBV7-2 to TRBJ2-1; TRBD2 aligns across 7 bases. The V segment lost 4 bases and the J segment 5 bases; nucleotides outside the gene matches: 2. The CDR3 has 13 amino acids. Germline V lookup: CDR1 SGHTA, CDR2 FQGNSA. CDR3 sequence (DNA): TGTGCCAGCAGCTCGGGACTAAACAATGAGCAGTTCTTC. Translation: CASSSGLNNEQFF.

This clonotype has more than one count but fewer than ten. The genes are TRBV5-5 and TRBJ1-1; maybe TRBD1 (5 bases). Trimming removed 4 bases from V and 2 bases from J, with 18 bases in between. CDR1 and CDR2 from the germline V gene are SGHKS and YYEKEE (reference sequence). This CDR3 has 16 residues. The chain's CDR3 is CASSAGTVLSNTEAFF. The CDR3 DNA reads TGTGCCAGCAGCGCAGGGACCGTTCTAAGTAACACTGAAGCTTTCTTT.